The 28 T cell receptor beta chains presented below share a single source sample, sequenced in a study of T cells after yellow fever vaccination. TCRdb ran MiXCR on the 5' RACE reads and lists one entry per CDR3 protein. The data hold about 550,000 distinct CDR3 sequences, with roughly 19% observed a single time. Sequencing was performed on PBMCs, taken 15 days after the yellow fever booster vaccination. These receptors all come from a man aged 25-45 years who received the YFV17D yellow fever vaccine.

J is TRBJ2-1 and V is TRBV4-3; TRBD2 aligns across 10 bases. Germline V gives CDR1 LGHNA, CDR2 YSLEER. The CDR3 is 16 amino acids. Trimming removed 2 bases from V and 9 bases from J; junction bases left unmatched: 10. CDR3 sequence reads: CASSQNLAGAHVEQFF. CDR3 sequence (DNA): TGCGCCAGCAGCCAAAATCTAGCGGGAGCTCACGTTGAGCAGTTCTTC.

This clonotype was detected only a few times. CDR3 amino acids: CAWSRRRGPPHEQYF. CDR3 bases: TGTGCCTGGAGTCGGAGGAGAGGTCCCCCCCACGAGCAGTACTTC. The genes are TRBV30 and TRBJ2-7; the D gene is possibly TRBD2 (5 bases). V was shortened by 2 bases and J by 5 bases, with 19 bases between the two germline ends. CDR3 length equals 15 residues. Germline CDR1 GTSNPN, CDR2 SVGIG (reference sequence).

The J gene is TRBJ2-2, the V gene TRBV5-4, with 7 bases that match TRBD2. V trimming: 4 bases; J trimming: 1 base; junction bases outside the gene matches: 7. Germline V CDR1 and CDR2: SGHNT, YYREEE (reference sequence). The CDR3 is made up of 16 amino acids. CDR3 in amino acids: CASSRGQRENTGELFF. CDR3 in DNA: TGTGCCAGCAGCCGAGGCCAGCGGGAGAACACCGGGGAGCTGTTTTTT. Based on the CDR3 plus reference TRBV5-4 and TRBJ2-2, the full variable domain is ETGVTQSPTHLIKTRGQQVTLRCSSQSGHNTVSWYQQALGQGPQFIFQYYREEENGRGNFPPRFSGLQFPNYSSELNVNALELDDSALYLCASSRGQRENTGELFFGEGSRLTVL.

The rearrangement joins TRBV7-9 to TRBJ2-2; D is unclear. From germline, CDR1 is SEHNR and CDR2 FQNEAQ (reference sequence). Trimming pared 2 bases from V and 4 bases from J, leaving 14 bases between. The CDR3 extends over 16 amino acids. CDR3 region: CASSLRAPLGTGELFF. The CDR3 DNA is TGTGCCAGCAGCTTACGGGCCCCCCTCGGCACCGGGGAGCTGTTTTTT. Full variable domain (rest looked up from reference TRBV7-9 and TRBJ2-2): DTGVSQNPRHKITKRGQNVTFRCDPISEHNRLYWYRQTLGQGPEFLTYFQNEAQLEKSRLLSDRFSAERPKGSFSTLEIQRTEQGDSAMYLCASSLRAPLGTGELFFGEGSRLTVL.

The V gene is TRBV6-1, the J gene TRBJ1-4; TRBD1 matches 7 bases. Germline V gene data show CDR1 as MNHNS and CDR2 as SASEGT. This CDR3 region has 14 residues. With V trimmed by 5 bases and J by 0 bases, 0 bases remained unmatched. The chain's CDR3 is CASSQGATNEKLFF. The CDR3, as DNA: TGTGCCAGCAGTCAGGGGGCAACTAATGAAAAACTGTTTTTT.

The chain uses TRBV12-3 or TRBV12-4 and TRBJ2-6, with 9 bases identical to TRBD1. The CDR3 sequence is 19 residues long. Trimming took 4 bases from V and 4 from J; bases not matched to a gene: 14. The CDR3: CASSSTSGTGSYGANVLTF. The CDR3 DNA is TGTGCCAGCAGTTCCACTTCCGGGACAGGGTCTTACGGGGCCAACGTCCTGACTTTC.

The chain combines TRBV2 with TRBJ2-7; D perhaps matches TRBD2 (5 bases). Trimming left V 5 bases short and J 6 bases short, with 17 bases between. Germline CDR1 is SNHLY and CDR2 is FYNNEI. CDR3 length: 14 residues. In DNA form, the CDR3 reads TGTGCCAGCAGTACCCACAGTGGTCGGGGCGAGCAGTACTTC. This translates into CASSTHSGRGEQYF.

This clonotype was seen more than once but under ten times. CDR3 in DNA: TGCGCCAGCAGCTTGGCTCCGGGACAGGGGGCCGTCTACGAGCAGTACTTC. Its protein product is CASSLAPGQGAVYEQYF. V gene TRBV5-1 combines with J gene TRBJ2-7; 12 nucleotides match TRBD1. This CDR3 is 17 amino acids long. Per the germline V gene, CDR1 is SGHRS and CDR2 is YFSETQ. J gave up 3 bases and V 0 bases, and 7 bases lay outside the gene matches.

The chain has TRBV5-1 and TRBJ2-1; TRBD2 matches 11 bases. This CDR3 has 19 residues. The trim removed 0 bases at V and 3 bases at J, leaving 11 bases unmatched. From germline, CDR1 is SGHRS and CDR2 YFSETQ. CDR3 amino acids: CASSLGPIISGRVYNEQFF. CDR3 DNA sequence: TGCGCCAGCAGCTTGGGTCCAATAATTAGCGGGAGGGTCTACAATGAGCAGTTCTTC. The complete variable domain, with remaining parts taken from reference TRBV5-1 and TRBJ2-1, reads KAGVTQTPRYLIKTRGQQVTLSCSPISGHRSVSWYQQTPGQGLQFLFEYFSETQRNKGNFPGRFSGRQFSNSRSEMNVSTLELGDSALYLCASSLGPIISGRVYNEQFFGPGTRLTVL.

The chain is built from TRBV7-8 and TRBJ2-2; unclear D gene. The germline CDR1 and CDR2 sequences are SGHVS and FQNEAQ. CDR3 size: 15 residues. Trimming took off 2 bases at V and 4 bases at J, with 11 bases between the two ends. DNA for the CDR3: TGTGCCAGCAGCTTACATCGCCGGAGCACCGGGGAGCTGTTTTTT. Amino acids: CASSLHRRSTGELFF.

The chain couples TRBV7-2 to TRBJ2-1; 14 bases align to TRBD2. The germline CDR1 and CDR2 sequences are SGHTA and FQGNSA. The ends lost 2 bases at V and 12 bases at J; junction bases unmatched: 12. The CDR3 extends over 17 amino acids. The CDR3 here is CASSLMFGTSGSIVQFF. CDR3 DNA: TGTGCCAGCAGCTTAATGTTCGGGACTAGCGGGAGTATTGTGCAGTTCTTC.

This clonotype occurred a few times. The chain recombines TRBV6-2 or TRBV6-3 with TRBJ2-2; 7 positions agree with TRBD1. CDR3 length equals 13 residues. Germline CDR1 and CDR2: MNHEY and SVGEGT. Trimming removed 7 bases from V and 6 bases from J; junction bases left unmatched: 5. The CDR3 region is CASNNRGPGELFF. CDR3 coding DNA: TGTGCCAGCAATAACAGGGGTCCCGGGGAGCTGTTTTTT.

The V gene is TRBV7-2, the J gene TRBJ2-7, with 14 positions matching TRBD2. Trimming removed 5 bases from V and 6 bases from J; junction bases left unmatched: 3. The CDR3 sequence is 14 residues long. The germline V gene has CDR1 SGHTA and CDR2 FQGNSA. The CDR3 reads CASSKGLAGAEQYF. The CDR3 region has the DNA TGTGCCAGCAGCAAGGGACTAGCGGGAGCCGAGCAGTACTTC.

This clonotype was seen a handful of times. The chain links TRBV11-1 to TRBJ2-1; D not resolved. The V end lost 9 bases, the J end lost 8 bases, and 5 bases lay between the germline ends. Germline-derived CDR1 and CDR2 are SGHAT and FQDESV (reference sequence). The CDR3 is 9 amino acids. The CDR3 region has the DNA TGTGCCAGTAACTATGAGCAGTTCTTC. It codes for CASNYEQFF.

This clonotype has more than one count but fewer than ten. The chain uses TRBV12-3 or TRBV12-4 and TRBJ1-5; 7 bases are shared with TRBD1. The CDR3 runs 17 residues. V trimming: 8 bases; J trimming: 0 bases; junction bases outside the gene matches: 13. Here the CDR3 reads CASGSSGQRYSNQPQHF. In DNA, the CDR3 is TGTGCCAGCGGTAGTTCGGGACAGAGGTATAGCAATCAGCCCCAGCATTTT.

V is TRBV9 and J is TRBJ2-3; D ambiguous. Germline values: CDR1 SGDLS, CDR2 YYNGEE. The CDR3 totals 14 residues. V gave up 0 bases and J gave up 1 base, with 6 bases separating them. CDR3 region: CASSVEQRTDTQYF. The CDR3 bases are TGTGCCAGCAGCGTAGAACAGCGCACAGATACGCAGTATTTT.

In its sample, this clonotype was seen a few times. The genes are TRBV7-2 and TRBJ2-5; D tentatively reads TRBD1 or TRBD2 (5 bases each). Trimming pared 5 bases from V and 6 bases from J, leaving 10 bases between. CDR1 and CDR2 from the germline V gene are SGHTA and FQGNSA. This CDR3 region has 12 residues. The CDR3 sequence is CASSRDRQTQYF. CDR3 DNA sequence: TGTGCCAGCAGCCGGGACCGCCAGACCCAGTACTTC.

This clonotype came up a few times. V and J are TRBV20-1 and TRBJ2-1; 8 bases match TRBD2. Germline V lookup: CDR1 DFQATT, CDR2 SNEGSKA (reference sequence). The CDR3 is 14 amino acids. V gave up 5 bases and J gave up 6 bases; unmatched junction bases: 9. Written as DNA, the CDR3 is TGCAGTGCTGGCCCCATAGCGGGAAGCAATGAGCAGTTCTTC. Translated: CSAGPIAGSNEQFF.

The chain uses TRBV19 and TRBJ2-7; D uncertain. V was shortened by 3 bases and J by 5 bases, with 14 bases between the two germline ends. The CDR3 contains 14 residues. The germline gives CDR1 LNHDA, CDR2 SQIVND (reference sequence). CDR3 in amino acids: CASSISALSDEQYF. The CDR3 DNA reads TGTGCCAGTAGTATCTCCGCCTTGTCCGACGAGCAGTACTTC.

The V gene is TRBV5-5, the J gene TRBJ2-7, with a tentative D call TRBD1 (7 bases). V was clipped by 8 bases and J by 7 bases, with 25 bases between them. The CDR3 has 15 residues. The germline V gene encodes CDR1 SGHKS and CDR2 YYEKEE (reference sequence). The CDR3 coding sequence is TGTGCCAGTACCGACCGTCCAGGGGGGTTGAGGGAGCAGTACTTC. Its translation: CASTDRPGGLREQYF. Supplemented by reference TRBV5-5 and TRBJ2-7, the full variable domain reads DAGVTQSPTHLIKTRGQQVTLRCSPISGHKSVSWYQQVLGQGPQFIFQYYEKEERGRGNFPDRFSARQFPNYSSELNVNALLLGDSALYLCASTDRPGGLREQYFGPGTRLTVT.

This clonotype was seen more than once but under ten times. The chain couples TRBV18 to TRBJ1-2, with TRBD1 identical over 8 bases. The CDR3 sequence is 14 residues long. The germline V gene encodes CDR1 KGHSH and CDR2 LQKENI. V trimming: 2 bases; J trimming: 5 bases; junction bases outside the gene matches: 4. The CDR3 DNA follows: TGTGCCAGCTCACCAAGGGGACAGGAGTATGGCTACACCTTC. Residues: CASSPRGQEYGYTF. The full variable domain, in which reference TRBV18 and TRBJ1-2 provide the parts outside the CDR3, is NAGVMQNPRHLVRRRGQEARLRCSPMKGHSHVYWYRQLPEEGLKFMVYLQKENIIDESGMPKERFSAEFPKEGPSILRIQQVVRGDSAAYFCASSPRGQEYGYTFGSGTRLTVV.

This sequence joins TRBV11-2 and TRBJ1-5, with TRBD1 as a possible D gene (5 bases). The germline V gene has CDR1 SGHAT and CDR2 FQNNGV. The length of the CDR3 is 14 residues. V was cut by 1 base and J by 4 bases, with 8 bases left in between. The CDR3 nucleotides read TGTGCCAGCAGCTTAGTGGCAGGGAATCAGCCCCAGCATTTT. This sequence encodes CASSLVAGNQPQHF.

This clonotype was seen only a few times. No conserved phenylalanine or tryptophan ends this CDR3, so it is likely a read error. The chain combines TRBV5-4 with TRBJ2-5, with TRBD1 identical over 9 bases. V dropped 4 bases and J dropped 5; count of bases not matched to a gene: 6. The CDR3 totals 14 residues. Germline assignment: CDR1 SGHNT and CDR2 YYREEE (reference sequence). In DNA form, the CDR3 reads TGTGCCAGCAGCACCGGGACAGGGCAGGAGACCCAGTACTTG. Translated: CASSTGTGQETQYL.

The gene calls are TRBV9 and TRBJ2-7, with D unclear. Trimming removed 2 bases at V and 1 base at J, with 10 bases between. The CDR3 length is 14 residues. CDR1 and CDR2 (germline): SGDLS, YYNGEE. Written as DNA, the CDR3 is TGTGCCAGCAGCGTCGAGTACGGGTCCTACGAGCAGTACTTC. The encoded protein is CASSVEYGSYEQYF.

This clonotype was counted between two and nine times. This rearrangement joins TRBV12-3 or TRBV12-4 to TRBJ1-4; D is perhaps TRBD1 (5 bases). The CDR3 spans 12 residues. With 5 bases removed from V and 14 bases from J, the gap between germline ends came to 15 bases. The CDR3 DNA sequence: TGTGCCAGCAGTCCTACGACAGTCCCGCTGTTTTTT. Its translation: CASSPTTVPLFF.

In regard to this clonotype: The junction and the germline gene differ at one end; a read error may be behind it. J is TRBJ1-1 and V is TRBV20-1; D is unclear. CDR1 and CDR2 (germline): DFQATT, SNEGSKA (reference sequence). The CDR3 loop spans 15 amino acids. The DNA of the CDR3 is TGCAGTGCTTTACTACTCCCGGGCAGCTACACCGAAGCTTTCTTT. As protein: CSALLLPGSYTEAFF.

The rearrangement joins TRBV7-3 to TRBJ2-7, with TRBD2 matching over 11 bases. CDR1 is SGHTA, CDR2 FQGTGA, per germline. J lost 6 bases, V lost 2 bases, and 6 bases had no gene match. This CDR3 spans 15 amino acids. Written as DNA, the CDR3 is TGTGCCAGCAGCTTAGAAGCACTAGCGGGAGTCGAGCAGTACTTC. This translates into CASSLEALAGVEQYF.

This clonotype was recorded many times. The rearrangement uses TRBV6-2 or TRBV6-3 and TRBJ2-3; a possible D gene is TRBD1 (6 bases). This CDR3 has 12 amino acids. CDR1 is MNHEY and CDR2 is SVGEGT in the germline V gene. V was cut by 4 bases and J by 4 bases, with 6 bases left in between. CDR3 nucleotides: TGTGCCAGCAGTTGGGGGCCAGATACGCAGTATTTT. Amino acid sequence: CASSWGPDTQYF.